This T cell receptor beta chain comes out of a study of T cell responses to AZD1222 COVID-19 vaccine. Whole-study findings and limits: Donors were largely white British and mainly female; clonal diversity was possibly underestimated. Repertoires were obtained solely post-peak T cell response.

The table came from immunoSEQ multiplex PCR; TCRdb's copy has only in-frame clones and leaves some out. The sample yields fewer than 150,000 clones, around 82% seen once. The CDR3 has 14 residues. CDR1 and CDR2 from the germline V gene are SGHTA and FQGNSA. V was shortened by 1 base and J by 6 bases, with 12 bases between the two germline ends. Of note for this clone: The antigen is undetermined.

The receptor comes from an adult in good health. This rearrangement joins TRBV7-2 to TRBJ1-1, with D maybe TRBD1 (5 bases). The sample was peripheral blood, taken on day 0 of AZD1222 vaccination. The CDR3 loop reads CASSLDPGVAEAFF. The CDR3 DNA follows: TGTGCCAGCAGCTTAGACCCGGGGGTCGCTGAAGCTTTCTTT.